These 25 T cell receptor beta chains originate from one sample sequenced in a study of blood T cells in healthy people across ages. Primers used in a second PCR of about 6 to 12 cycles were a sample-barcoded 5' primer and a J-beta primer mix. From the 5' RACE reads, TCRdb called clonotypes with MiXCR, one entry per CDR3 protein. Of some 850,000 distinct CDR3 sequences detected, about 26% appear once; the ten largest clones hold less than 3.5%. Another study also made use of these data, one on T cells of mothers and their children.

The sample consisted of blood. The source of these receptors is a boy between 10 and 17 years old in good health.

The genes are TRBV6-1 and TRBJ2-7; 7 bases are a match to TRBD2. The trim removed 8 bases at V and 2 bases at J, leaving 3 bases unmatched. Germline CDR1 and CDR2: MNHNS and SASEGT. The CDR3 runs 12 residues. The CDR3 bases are TGTGCCAGCGGGGGGGTCCCCTACGAGCAGTACTTC. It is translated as CASGGVPYEQYF.

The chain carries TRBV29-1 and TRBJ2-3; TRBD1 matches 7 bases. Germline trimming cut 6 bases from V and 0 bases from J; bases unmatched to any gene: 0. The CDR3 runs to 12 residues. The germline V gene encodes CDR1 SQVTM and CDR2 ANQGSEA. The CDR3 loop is CSVGQSTDTQYF. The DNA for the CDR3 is TGCAGCGTGGGACAGAGCACAGATACGCAGTATTTT.

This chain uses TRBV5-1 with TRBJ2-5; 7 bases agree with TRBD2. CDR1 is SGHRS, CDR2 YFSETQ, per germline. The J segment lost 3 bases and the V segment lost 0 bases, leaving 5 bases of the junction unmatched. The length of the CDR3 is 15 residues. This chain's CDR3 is CASSLAELAEETQYF. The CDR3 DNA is TGCGCCAGCAGCTTGGCGGAGCTAGCGGAAGAGACCCAGTACTTC.

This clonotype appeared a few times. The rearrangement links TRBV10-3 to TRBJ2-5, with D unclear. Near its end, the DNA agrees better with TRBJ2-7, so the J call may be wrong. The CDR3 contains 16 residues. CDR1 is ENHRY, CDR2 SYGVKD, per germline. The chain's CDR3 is CAISGPGDSDTYEQYF. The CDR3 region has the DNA TGTGCCATCAGTGGTCCTGGCGACTCTGATACCTACGAGCAGTACTTC.

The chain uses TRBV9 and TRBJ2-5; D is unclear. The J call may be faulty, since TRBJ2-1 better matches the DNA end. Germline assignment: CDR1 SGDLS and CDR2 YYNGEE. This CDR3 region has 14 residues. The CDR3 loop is CASSVEEWSNEQFF. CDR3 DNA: TGTGCCAGCAGCGTAGAGGAGTGGTCAAATGAGCAGTTCTTC.

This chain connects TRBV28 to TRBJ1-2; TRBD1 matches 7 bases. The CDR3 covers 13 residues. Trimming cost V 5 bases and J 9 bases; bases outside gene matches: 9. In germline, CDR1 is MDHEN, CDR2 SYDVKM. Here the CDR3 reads CASSPGGTMSYTF. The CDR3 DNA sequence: TGTGCCAGCAGTCCAGGGGGTACGATGAGCTACACCTTC.

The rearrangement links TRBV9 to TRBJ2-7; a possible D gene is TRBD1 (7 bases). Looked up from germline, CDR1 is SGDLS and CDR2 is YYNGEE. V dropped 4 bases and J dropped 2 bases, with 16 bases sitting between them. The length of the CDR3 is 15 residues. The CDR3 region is CASSPQGGATYEQYF. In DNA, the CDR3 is TGTGCCAGCAGCCCGCAGGGGGGAGCGACCTACGAGCAGTACTTC.

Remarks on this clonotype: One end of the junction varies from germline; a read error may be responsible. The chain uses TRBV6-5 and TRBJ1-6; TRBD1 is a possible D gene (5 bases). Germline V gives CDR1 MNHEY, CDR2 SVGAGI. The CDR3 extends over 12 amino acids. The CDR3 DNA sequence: TGTGCCAGCAGCTACTCAGGGACACCCCTCCACTTT. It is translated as CASSYSGTPLHF.

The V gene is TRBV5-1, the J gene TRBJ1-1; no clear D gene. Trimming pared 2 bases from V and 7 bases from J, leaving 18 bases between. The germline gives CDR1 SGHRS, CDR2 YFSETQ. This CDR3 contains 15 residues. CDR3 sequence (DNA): TGCGCCAGCAGCTTATTAGCTTATGAGGGAGGTGAAGCTTTCTTT. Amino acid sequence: CASSLLAYEGGEAFF.

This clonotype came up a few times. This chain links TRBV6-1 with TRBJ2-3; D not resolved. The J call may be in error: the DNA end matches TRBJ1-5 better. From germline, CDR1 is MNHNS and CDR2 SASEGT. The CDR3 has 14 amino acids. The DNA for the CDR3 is TGTGCCAGCAGCTCAGGTTCCAGCACAGATACGCAGCATTTT. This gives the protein CASSSGSSTDTQHF.

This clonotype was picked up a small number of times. This chain's CDR3 is CASSLEQGYGEQYF. Here the CDR3 DNA reads TGTGCCAGCAGCTTAGAACAGGGATATGGCGAGCAGTACTTC. The rearrangement uses TRBV7-6 and TRBJ2-7; weak D call: TRBD1 (6 bases). V was pared by 1 base and J by 6 bases, with 13 bases between. In germline, CDR1 is SGHVS, CDR2 FNYEAQ. The CDR3 spans 14 residues.

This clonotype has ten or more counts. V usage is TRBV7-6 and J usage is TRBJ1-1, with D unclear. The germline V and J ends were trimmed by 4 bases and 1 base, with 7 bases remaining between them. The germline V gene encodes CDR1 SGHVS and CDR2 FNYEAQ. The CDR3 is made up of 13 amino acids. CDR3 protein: CASSSTGNTEAFF. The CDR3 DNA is TGTGCCAGCAGCTCGACGGGGAACACTGAAGCTTTCTTT. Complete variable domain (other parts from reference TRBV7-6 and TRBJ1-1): GAGVSQSPRYKVTKRGQDVALRCDPISGHVSLYWYRQALGQGPEFLTYFNYEAQQDKSGLPNDRFSAERPEGSISTLTIQRTEQRDSAMYRCASSSTGNTEAFFGQGTRLTVV.

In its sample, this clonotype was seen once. The CDR3 DNA is TGTGCCCAAAAGAGGGGGCCTGGTACTGAAGCTTTCTTT. Residues: CAQKRGPGTEAFF. This chain links TRBV2 with TRBJ1-1; the match to TRBD1 covers 7 bases. This CDR3 spans 13 amino acids. Per germline, CDR1 SNHLY and CDR2 FYNNEI. Losses at the gene ends were 11 bases for V and 5 bases for J; bases not matched to a gene: 11.

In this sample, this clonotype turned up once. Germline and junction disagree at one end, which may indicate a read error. This CDR3 reads CASSLVGQNGQFF. CDR3 sequence (DNA): TGTGCCAGCAGCTTAGTCGGGCAAAATGGGCAGTTCTTC. The chain carries TRBV13 and TRBJ2-1; D call uncertain. CDR1 and CDR2 (germline): PRHDT, FYEKMQ (reference sequence). The CDR3 is 13 residues long.

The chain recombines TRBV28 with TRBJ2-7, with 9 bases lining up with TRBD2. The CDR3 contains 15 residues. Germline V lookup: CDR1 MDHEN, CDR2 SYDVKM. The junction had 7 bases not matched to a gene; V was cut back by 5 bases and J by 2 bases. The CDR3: CASSAPSGAAYEQYF. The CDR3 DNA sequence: TGTGCCAGCAGTGCCCCTAGCGGGGCCGCCTACGAGCAGTACTTC.

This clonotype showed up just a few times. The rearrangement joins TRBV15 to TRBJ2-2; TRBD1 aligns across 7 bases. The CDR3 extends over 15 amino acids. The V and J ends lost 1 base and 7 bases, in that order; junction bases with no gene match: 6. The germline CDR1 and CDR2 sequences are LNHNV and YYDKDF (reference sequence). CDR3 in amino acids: CATSRGQGNGGELFF. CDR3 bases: TGTGCCACCAGCAGAGGACAGGGTAACGGCGGGGAGCTGTTTTTT.

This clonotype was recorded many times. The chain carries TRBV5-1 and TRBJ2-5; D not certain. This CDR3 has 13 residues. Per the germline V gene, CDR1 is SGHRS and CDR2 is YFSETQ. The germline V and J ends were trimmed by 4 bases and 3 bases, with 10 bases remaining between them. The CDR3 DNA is TGCGCCAGCAGCCCAGCAGGAAAAGAGACCCAGTACTTC. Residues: CASSPAGKETQYF.

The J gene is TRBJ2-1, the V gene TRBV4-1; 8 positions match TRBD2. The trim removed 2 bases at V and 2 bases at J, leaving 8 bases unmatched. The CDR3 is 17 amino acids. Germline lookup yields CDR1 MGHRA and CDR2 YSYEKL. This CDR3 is CASSQWWGLDTYNEQFF. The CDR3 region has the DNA TGCGCCAGCAGCCAATGGTGGGGACTAGACACCTACAATGAGCAGTTCTTC.

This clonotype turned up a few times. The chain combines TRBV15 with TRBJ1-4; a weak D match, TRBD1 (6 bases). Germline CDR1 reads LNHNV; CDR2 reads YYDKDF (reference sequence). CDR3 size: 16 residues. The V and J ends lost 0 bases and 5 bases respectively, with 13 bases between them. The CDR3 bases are TGTGCCACCAGCAGAGACGGTACAGGGAGGAATGAAAAACTGTTTTTT. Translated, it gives CATSRDGTGRNEKLFF.

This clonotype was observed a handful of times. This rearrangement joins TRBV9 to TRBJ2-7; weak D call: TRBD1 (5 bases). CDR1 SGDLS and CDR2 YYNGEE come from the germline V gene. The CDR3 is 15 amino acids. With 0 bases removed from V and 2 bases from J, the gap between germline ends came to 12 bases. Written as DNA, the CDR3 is TGTGCCAGCAGCGTAGCTGACAGCCCGACCTACGAGCAGTACTTC. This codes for CASSVADSPTYEQYF.

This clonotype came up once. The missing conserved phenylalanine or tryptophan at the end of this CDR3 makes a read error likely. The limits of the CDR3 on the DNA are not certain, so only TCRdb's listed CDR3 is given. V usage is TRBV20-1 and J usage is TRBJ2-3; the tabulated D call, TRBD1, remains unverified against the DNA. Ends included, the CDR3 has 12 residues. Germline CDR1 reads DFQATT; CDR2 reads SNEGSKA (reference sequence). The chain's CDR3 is CSAVGPGDTRYL.

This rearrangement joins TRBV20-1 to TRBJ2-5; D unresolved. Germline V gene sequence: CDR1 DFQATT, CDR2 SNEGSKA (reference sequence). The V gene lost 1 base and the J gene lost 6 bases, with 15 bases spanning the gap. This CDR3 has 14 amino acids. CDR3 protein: CSARGVTLEKTQYF. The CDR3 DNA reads TGCAGTGCTAGAGGGGTCACGCTAGAAAAGACCCAGTACTTC.

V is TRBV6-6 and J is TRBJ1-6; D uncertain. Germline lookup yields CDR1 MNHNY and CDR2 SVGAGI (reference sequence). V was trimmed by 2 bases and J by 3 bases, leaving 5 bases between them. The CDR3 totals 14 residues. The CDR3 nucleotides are TGTGCCAGCAGTTACGGGGACTATAATTCACCCCTCCACTTT. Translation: CASSYGDYNSPLHF.

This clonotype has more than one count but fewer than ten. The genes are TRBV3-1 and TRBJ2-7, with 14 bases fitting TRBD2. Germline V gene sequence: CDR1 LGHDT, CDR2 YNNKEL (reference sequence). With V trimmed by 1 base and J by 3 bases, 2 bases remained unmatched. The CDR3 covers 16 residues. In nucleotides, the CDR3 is TGTGCCAGCAGCCAAGGGGGACTAGCGGGGGACTACGAGCAGTACTTC. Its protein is CASSQGGLAGDYEQYF.

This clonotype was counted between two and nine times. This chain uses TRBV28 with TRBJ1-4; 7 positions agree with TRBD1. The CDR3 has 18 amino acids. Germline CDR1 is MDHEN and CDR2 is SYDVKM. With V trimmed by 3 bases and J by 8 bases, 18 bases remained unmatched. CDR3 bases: TGTGCCAGCAGTTTGACCCGATTTCCCGCAGGGGGATGGGAAAAACTGTTTTTT. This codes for CASSLTRFPAGGWEKLFF.